This TCR beta chain was captured in a study of blood T cell repertoires in COVID-19. Only a few counts were recorded for this clone. TCRdb's copy holds only in-frame clones and misses some; the assay was immunoSEQ multiplex PCR. The sample lists about 130,000 clones, approximately 79% seen once, with roughly 2.2% in the top ten. The length of the CDR3 is 14 residues. V lost 1 base and J 6 bases, leaving 10 bases between the germline ends. Germline lookup yields CDR1 MNHEY and CDR2 SVGAGI. The TCR was taken from a man in his forties with acute COVID-19. Sequenced input: PBMCs or T cells enriched from blood (not recorded which). The rearrangement links TRBV6-5 to TRBJ1-5; a weak D match, TRBD1 (5 bases). The CDR3 reads CASSYWRGSQPQHF. As DNA, the CDR3 is TGTGCCAGCAGTTACTGGAGGGGTAGTCAGCCCCAGCATTTT.